A selection of T cell receptor beta chains follows, all from one sample in a study of blood T cell repertoires in COVID-19. Here immunoSEQ multiplex PCR was the method, and the copy in TCRdb shows in-frame clones only, minus some. This table holds approximately 69,000 clones, roughly 82% found once. Sequenced sample: peripheral blood. The receptors here all came from a woman older than 75 with acute or convalescent COVID-19. The CDR3 runs from the conserved cysteine through the conserved F or W. D genes are given only for firm matches.

d_call j_call v_call cdr3_aa cdr3_nt
TRBD2 TRBJ2-7 TRBV27 CASSLRALAGGEQYF TGTGCCAGCAGTCTAAGGGCTTTAGCGGGAGGCGAGCAGTACTTC
. TRBJ1-5 TRBV6-2/TRBV6-3 CASSYDGTNNQPQHF TGTGCCAGCAGTTATGACGGGACAAACAATCAGCCCCAGCATTTT
. TRBJ1-5 TRBV6-2/TRBV6-3 CASSYSTGAWQPQHF TGTGCCAGCAGTTACTCGACTGGGGCTTGGCAGCCCCAGCATTTT
. TRBJ2-2 TRBV7-6 CASSRALTGELFF TGTGCCAGCAGCCGAGCCCTCACCGGGGAGCTGTTTTTT
. TRBJ2-7 TRBV2 CASSYRQTPSSYEQYF TGTGCCAGCAGTTATCGACAGACCCCGAGCTCCTACGAGCAGTACTTC
. TRBJ2-1 TRBV2 CASSEPTGLERSNEQFF TGTGCCAGCAGTGAACCGACAGGTCTCGAAAGGAGCAATGAGCAGTTCTTC
. TRBJ1-6 TRBV2 CASTYPGGSSYNSPLHF TGTGCCAGCACTTACCCGGGGGGTAGCTCCTATAATTCACCCCTCCACTTT
TRBD2 TRBJ2-1 TRBV7-2 CASSSPPTSGTYNEQFF TGTGCCAGCAGTTCCCCCCCGACTAGCGGGACCTACAATGAGCAGTTCTTC
TRBD2 TRBJ2-1 TRBV7-9 CASSFPGLAGFNEQFF TGTGCCAGCAGCTTCCCGGGACTAGCGGGTTTCAATGAGCAGTTCTTC
TRBD1 TRBJ2-5 TRBV5-4 CASSTRPGTEETQYF TGTGCCAGCAGCACACGTCCCGGGACAGAAGAGACCCAGTACTTC